This entry is about one T cell receptor beta chain. The data belong to a study of shared clonotypes between healthy human individuals. V lost 3 bases, J lost 1 base, and 9 bases stayed unmatched. The CDR3 sequence is 17 residues long. Germline V lookup: CDR1 SGDLS, CDR2 YYNGEE. Sequencing used immunoSEQ multiplex PCR; TCRdb keeps in-frame clones, though not all of them. The sample lists about 2.3 million clones; 85% to 95% were seen once. The sequenced material came from naive CD4+ T cells from PBMCs. The subset denotes: CD45RA+ positively selected. This sequence originates from a man aged 18-30 years in good health. Some clones in this sample may be carry-over from other donors' samples. The chain carries TRBV9 and TRBJ2-3; 9 nucleotides line up with TRBD2. Written as DNA, the CDR3 is TGTGCCAGCAGCGACGGGTGGGAGCGGGAGGGCACAGATACGCAGTATTTT. Its protein product is CASSDGWEREGTDTQYF.